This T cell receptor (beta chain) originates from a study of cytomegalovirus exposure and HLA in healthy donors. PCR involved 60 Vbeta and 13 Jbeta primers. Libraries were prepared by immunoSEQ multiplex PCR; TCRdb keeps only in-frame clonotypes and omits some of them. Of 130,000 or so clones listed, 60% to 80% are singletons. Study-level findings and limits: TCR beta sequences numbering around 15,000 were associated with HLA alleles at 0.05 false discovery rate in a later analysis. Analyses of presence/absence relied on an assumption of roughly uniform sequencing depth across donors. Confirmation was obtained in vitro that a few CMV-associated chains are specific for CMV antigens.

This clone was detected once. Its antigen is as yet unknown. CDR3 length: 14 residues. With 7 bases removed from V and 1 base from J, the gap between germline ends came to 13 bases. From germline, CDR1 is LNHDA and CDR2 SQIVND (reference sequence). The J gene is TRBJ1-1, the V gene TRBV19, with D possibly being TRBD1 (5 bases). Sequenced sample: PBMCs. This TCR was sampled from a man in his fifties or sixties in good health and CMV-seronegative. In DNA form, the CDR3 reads TGTGCCAGTACTAGGGGCCCATCGAACACTGAAGCTTTCTTT. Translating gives CASTRGPSNTEAFF.